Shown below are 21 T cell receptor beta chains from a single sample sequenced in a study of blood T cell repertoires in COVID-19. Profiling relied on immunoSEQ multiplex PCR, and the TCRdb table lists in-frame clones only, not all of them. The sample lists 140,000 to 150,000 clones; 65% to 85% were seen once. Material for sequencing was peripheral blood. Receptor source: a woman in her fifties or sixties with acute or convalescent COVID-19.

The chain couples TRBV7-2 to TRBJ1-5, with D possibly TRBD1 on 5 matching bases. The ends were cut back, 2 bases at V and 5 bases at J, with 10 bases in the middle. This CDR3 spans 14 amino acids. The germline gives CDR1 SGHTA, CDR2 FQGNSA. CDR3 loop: CASSLRGGDQPQHF. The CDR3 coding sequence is TGTGCCAGCAGCTTACGGGGGGGGGATCAGCCCCAGCATTTT. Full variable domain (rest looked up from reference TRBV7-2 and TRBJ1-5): GAGVSQSPSNKVTEKGKDVELRCDPISGHTALYWYRQSLGQGLEFLIYFQGNSAPDKSGLPSDRFSAERTGGSVSTLTIQRTQQEDSAVYLCASSLRGGDQPQHFGDGTRLSIL.

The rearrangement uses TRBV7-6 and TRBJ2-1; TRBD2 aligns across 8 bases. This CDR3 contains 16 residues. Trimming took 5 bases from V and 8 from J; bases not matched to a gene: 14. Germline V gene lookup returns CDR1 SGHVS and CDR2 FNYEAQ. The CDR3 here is CASSPLAAGALDEQFF. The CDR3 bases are TGTGCCAGCAGCCCCCTTGCAGCGGGAGCTTTGGATGAGCAGTTCTTC.

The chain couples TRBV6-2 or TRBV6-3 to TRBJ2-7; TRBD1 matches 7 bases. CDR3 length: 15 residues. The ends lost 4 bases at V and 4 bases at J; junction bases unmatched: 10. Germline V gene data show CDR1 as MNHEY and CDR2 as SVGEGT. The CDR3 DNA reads TGTGCCAGCAGTTCAAAACCGGGACAGATATACGAGCAGTACTTC. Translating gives CASSSKPGQIYEQYF.

CDR3 bases: TGTGCCAGCAAAGCAGGGGGACGCAATCAGCCCCAGCATTTT. This sequence encodes CASKAGGRNQPQHF. This sequence joins TRBV28 and TRBJ1-5; 7 positions agree with TRBD1. Germline V gene data show CDR1 as MDHEN and CDR2 as SYDVKM. V lost 7 bases, J lost 2 bases, and 5 bases stayed unmatched. This CDR3 has 14 amino acids.

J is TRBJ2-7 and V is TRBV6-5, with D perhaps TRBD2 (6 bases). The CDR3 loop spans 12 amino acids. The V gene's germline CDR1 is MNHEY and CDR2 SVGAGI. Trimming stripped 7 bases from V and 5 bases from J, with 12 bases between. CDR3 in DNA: TGTGCCAGCAAGGGAGGAGTAAACGAGCAGTACTTC. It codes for CASKGGVNEQYF.

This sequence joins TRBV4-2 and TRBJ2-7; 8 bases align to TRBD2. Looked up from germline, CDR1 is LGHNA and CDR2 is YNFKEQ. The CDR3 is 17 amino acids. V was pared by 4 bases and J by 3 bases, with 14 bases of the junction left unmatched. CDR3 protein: CASSLLTGTSELYEQYF. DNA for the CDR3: TGTGCCAGCAGCCTCCTAACCGGGACTAGTGAACTCTACGAGCAGTACTTC.

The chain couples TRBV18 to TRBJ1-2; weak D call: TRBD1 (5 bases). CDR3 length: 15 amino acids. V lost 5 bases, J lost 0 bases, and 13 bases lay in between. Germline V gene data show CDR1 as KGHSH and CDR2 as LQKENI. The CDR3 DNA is TGTGCCAGCTCATCCTTACAGGATACTAACTATGGCTACACCTTC. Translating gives CASSSLQDTNYGYTF. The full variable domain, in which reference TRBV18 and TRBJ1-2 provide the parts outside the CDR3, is NAGVMQNPRHLVRRRGQEARLRCSPMKGHSHVYWYRQLPEEGLKFMVYLQKENIIDESGMPKERFSAEFPKEGPSILRIQQVVRGDSAAYFCASSSLQDTNYGYTFGSGTRLTVV.

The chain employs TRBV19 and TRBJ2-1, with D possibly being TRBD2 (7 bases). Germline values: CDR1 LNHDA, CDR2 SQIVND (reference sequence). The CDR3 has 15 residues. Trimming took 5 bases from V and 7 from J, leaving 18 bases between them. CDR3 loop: CASSEVVGGRNEQFF. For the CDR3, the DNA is TGTGCCAGTAGTGAGGTAGTCGGGGGGCGGAATGAGCAGTTCTTC.

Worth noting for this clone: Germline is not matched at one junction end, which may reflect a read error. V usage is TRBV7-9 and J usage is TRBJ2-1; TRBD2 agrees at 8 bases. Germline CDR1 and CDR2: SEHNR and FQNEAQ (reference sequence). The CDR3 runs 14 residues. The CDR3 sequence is CVSSLELAANEQFF. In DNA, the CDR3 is TGTGTCAGCAGCTTAGAACTAGCGGCCAATGAGCAGTTCTTC.

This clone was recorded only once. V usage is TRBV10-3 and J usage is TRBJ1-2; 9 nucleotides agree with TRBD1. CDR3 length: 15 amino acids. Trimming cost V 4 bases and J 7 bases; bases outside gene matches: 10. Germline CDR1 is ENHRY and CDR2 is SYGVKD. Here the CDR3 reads CAISASLGTGSGYTF. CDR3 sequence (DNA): TGTGCCATCAGTGCCTCCCTAGGGACAGGGAGTGGCTACACCTTC.

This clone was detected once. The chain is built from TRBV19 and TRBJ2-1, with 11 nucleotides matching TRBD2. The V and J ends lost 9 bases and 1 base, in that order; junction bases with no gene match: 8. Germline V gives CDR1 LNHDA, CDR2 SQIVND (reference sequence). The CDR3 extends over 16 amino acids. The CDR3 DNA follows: TGTGCCAGCGCACCTCGACTAGCGGGATCCTACAATGAGCAGTTCTTC. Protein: CASAPRLAGSYNEQFF.

CDR3 in amino acids: CASRGDRGRTAQWNTIYF. CDR3 nucleotides: TGTGCCAGTAGGGGAGACAGGGGCCGCACCGCCCAGTGGAACACCATATATTTT. This rearrangement joins TRBV19 to TRBJ1-3; 8 nucleotides line up with TRBD1. The V segment lost 6 bases and the J segment 7 bases; nucleotides outside the gene matches: 20. Germline CDR1 and CDR2: LNHDA and SQIVND (reference sequence). This CDR3 comprises 18 residues.

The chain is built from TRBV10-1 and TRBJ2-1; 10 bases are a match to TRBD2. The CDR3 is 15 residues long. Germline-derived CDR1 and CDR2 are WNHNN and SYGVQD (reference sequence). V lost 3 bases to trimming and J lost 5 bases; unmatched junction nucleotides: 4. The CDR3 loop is CASSETSGADNEQFF. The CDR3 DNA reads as TGCGCCAGCAGTGAAACTAGCGGGGCGGACAATGAGCAGTTCTTC.

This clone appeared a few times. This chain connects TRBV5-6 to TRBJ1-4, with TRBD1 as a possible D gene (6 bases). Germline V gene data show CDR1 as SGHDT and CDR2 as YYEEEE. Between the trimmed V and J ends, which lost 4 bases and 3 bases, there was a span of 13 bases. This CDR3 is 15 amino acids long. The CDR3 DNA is TGTGCCAGCAGCCGGACAGACTTCTCTAATGAAAAACTGTTTTTT. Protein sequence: CASSRTDFSNEKLFF.

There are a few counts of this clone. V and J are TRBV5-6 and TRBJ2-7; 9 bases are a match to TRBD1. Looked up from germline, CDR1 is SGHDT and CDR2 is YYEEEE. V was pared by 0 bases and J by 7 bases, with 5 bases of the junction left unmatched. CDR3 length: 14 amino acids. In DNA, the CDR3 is TGTGCCAGCAGCTTGGACAGGGGGCTGGGTGAGCAGTACTTC. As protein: CASSLDRGLGEQYF. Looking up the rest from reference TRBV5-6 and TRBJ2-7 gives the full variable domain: DAGVTQSPTHLIKTRGQQVTLRCSPKSGHDTVSWYQQALGQGPQFIFQYYEEEERQRGNFPDRFSGHQFPNYSSELNVNALLLGDSALYLCASSLDRGLGEQYFGPGTRLTVT.

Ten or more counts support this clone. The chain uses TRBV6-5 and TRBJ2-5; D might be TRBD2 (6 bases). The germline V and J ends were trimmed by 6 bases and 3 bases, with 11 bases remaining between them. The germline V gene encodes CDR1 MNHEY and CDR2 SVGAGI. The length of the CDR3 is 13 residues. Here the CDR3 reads CASRFLAEETQYF. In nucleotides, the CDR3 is TGTGCCAGCAGATTCTTAGCGGAAGAGACCCAGTACTTC.

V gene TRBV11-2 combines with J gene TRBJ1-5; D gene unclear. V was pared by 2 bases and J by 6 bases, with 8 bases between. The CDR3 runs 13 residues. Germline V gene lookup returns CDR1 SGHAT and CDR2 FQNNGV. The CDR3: CASSLIETQPQHF. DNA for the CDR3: TGTGCCAGCAGCTTAATAGAAACTCAGCCCCAGCATTTT. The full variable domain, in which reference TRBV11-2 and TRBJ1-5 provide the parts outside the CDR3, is EAGVAQSPRYKIIEKRQSVAFWCNPISGHATLYWYQQILGQGPKLLIQFQNNGVVDDSQLPKDRFSAERLKGVDSTLKIQPAKLEDSAVYLCASSLIETQPQHFGDGTRLSIL.

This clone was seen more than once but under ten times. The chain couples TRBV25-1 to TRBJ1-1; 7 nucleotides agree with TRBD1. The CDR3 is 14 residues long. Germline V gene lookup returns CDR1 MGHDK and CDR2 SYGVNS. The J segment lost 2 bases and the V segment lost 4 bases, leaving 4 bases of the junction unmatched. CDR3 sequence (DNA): TGTGCCAGCAGTGCTGGACAGGCCAACACTGAAGCTTTCTTT. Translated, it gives CASSAGQANTEAFF.

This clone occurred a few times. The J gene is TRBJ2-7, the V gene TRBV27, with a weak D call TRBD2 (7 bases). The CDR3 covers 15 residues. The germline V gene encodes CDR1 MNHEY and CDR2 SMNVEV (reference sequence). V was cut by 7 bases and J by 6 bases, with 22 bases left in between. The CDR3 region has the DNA TGTGCCAGCAATAAGGGGGGGGGAATTTTAGCCGAGCAGTACTTC. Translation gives CASNKGGGILAEQYF.

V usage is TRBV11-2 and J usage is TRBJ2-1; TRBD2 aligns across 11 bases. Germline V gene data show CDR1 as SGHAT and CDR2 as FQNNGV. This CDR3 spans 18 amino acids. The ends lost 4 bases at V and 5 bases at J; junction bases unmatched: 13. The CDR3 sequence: CASSSARVLLAGDNEQFF. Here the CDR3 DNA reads TGTGCCAGCAGCTCGGCCCGGGTTCTACTAGCGGGAGACAATGAGCAGTTCTTC.

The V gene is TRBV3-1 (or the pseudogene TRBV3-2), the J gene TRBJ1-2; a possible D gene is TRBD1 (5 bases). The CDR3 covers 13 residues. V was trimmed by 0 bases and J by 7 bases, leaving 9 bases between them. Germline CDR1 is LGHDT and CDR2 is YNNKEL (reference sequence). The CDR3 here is CASSQDLRGGYTF. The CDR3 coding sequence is TGTGCCAGCAGCCAAGACCTTAGGGGTGGCTACACCTTC.